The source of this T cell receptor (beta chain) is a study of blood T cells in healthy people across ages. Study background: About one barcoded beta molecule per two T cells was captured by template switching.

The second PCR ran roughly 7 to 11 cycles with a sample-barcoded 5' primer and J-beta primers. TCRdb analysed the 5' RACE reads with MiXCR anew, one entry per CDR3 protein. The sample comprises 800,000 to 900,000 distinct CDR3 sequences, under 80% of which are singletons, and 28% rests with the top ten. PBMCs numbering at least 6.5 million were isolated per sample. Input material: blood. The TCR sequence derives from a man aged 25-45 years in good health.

CDR3 protein: CASSQAGQGAVGYTF. The CDR3 DNA follows: TGTGCCAGCAGCCAAGCGGGACAGGGGGCGGTTGGCTACACCTTC. The V call is TRBV4-2, the J call TRBJ1-2; 12 positions agree with TRBD1. The CDR3 runs 15 residues. CDR1 is LGHNA, CDR2 YNFKEQ, per germline. Trimming removed 1 base from V and 7 bases from J; junction bases left unmatched: 4.